Listed below are T cell receptor beta chains from one sample, sequenced in a study of persistence of HIV-infected CD4 T cells. Sequencing was performed with immunoSEQ multiplex PCR; in TCRdb, only in-frame clones are kept and a portion is missing. This repertoire shows about 47,000 clones, about 89% found once; its top ten account for around 2%. Their recognized antigens are unknown. The sample in question was CD4+ T cells sorted from PBMCs after approximately 19-hour stimulation, obtained from a patient who received antiretroviral therapy. Source of these receptors: an adult man with HIV who was CMV-seropositive. The CDR3 runs from the conserved cysteine through the conserved F or W. A D gene is named only where the DNA matches it firmly. Clone size is given for some rows only: seen once, a few or many times, or a class if the clone is expanded.

>TRBD1|once|TRBV7-6|TRBJ2-2
CASSSQQGTGELFF
TGTGCCAGCAGCTCCCAACAGGGGACCGGGGAGCTGTTTTTT
>TRBD1|few|TRBV2|TRBJ2-4
CASRGQGNIQYF
TGTGCCAGCAGGGGACAGGGGAACATTCAGTACTTC
>NA|NA|TRBV19|TRBJ2-4
CASSEQGAKNIQYF
TGTGCCAGTAGTGAGCAGGGGGCCAAAAACATTCAGTACTTC
>NA|NA|TRBV25-1|TRBJ2-1
CASSESGGGTFTDEQFF
TGTGCCAGCAGTGAATCAGGGGGGGGGACATTTACCGATGAGCAGTTCTTC
>TRBD2|NA|TRBV6-1|TRBJ2-2
CASSDPGLAGLRGTGELFF
TGTGCCAGCAGTGACCCGGGACTAGCGGGGCTTCGAGGCACCGGGGAGCTGTTTTTT
>NA|NA|TRBV20-1|TRBJ1-2
CSATPSGYTF
TGCAGTGCTACTCCAAGCGGCTACACCTTC
>NA|NA|TRBV4-1|TRBJ1-2
CASSQDPRGAYYGYTF
TGCGCCAGCAGCCAAGATCCCAGGGGAGCCTACTATGGCTACACCTTC
>TRBD1|NA|TRBV2|TRBJ2-5
CATGPGQGARGETQYF
TGTGCCACCGGTCCGGGACAGGGGGCGCGAGGAGAGACCCAGTACTTC
>TRBD1|NA|TRBV19|TRBJ2-7
CASSSRGGQGGYEQYF
TGTGCCAGTAGTTCCCGAGGGGGACAGGGGGGCTACGAGCAGTACTTC
>TRBD2|NA|TRBV7-9|TRBJ2-2
CASTQAGGPSGELFF
TGTGCCAGCACACAAGCGGGGGGGCCGTCCGGGGAGCTGTTTTTT
>TRBD1|NA|TRBV18|TRBJ2-7
CASSRGTGDPYEQYF
TGTGCCAGCTCACGAGGGACAGGGGACCCCTACGAGCAGTACTTC
>TRBD1|NA|TRBV3-1/TRBV3-2|TRBJ2-2
CASRPGQGHTGELFF
TGTGCCAGCAGACCCGGACAGGGCCACACCGGGGAGCTGTTTTTT
>NA|NA|TRBV5-4|TRBJ1-2
CASSPNLDGNYGYTF
TGTGCCAGCAGCCCGAACCTAGACGGCAACTATGGCTACACCTTC
>TRBD1|NA|TRBV4-2|TRBJ2-5
CASSGTVRETQYF
TGTGCCAGTTCCGGGACAGTAAGAGAGACCCAGTACTTC
>TRBD2|NA|TRBV5-1|TRBJ2-3
CASSSETSGGLGTQYF
TGCGCCAGCAGCTCCGAGACTAGCGGGGGTTTGGGTACGCAGTATTTT
>NA|NA|TRBV2|TRBJ1-2
CASKTDAYGYTF
TGTGCCAGCAAGACGGATGCGTATGGCTACACCTTC
>NA|NA|TRBV5-1|TRBJ1-2
CASSLTTANYGYTF
TGCGCCAGCAGCTTGACGACAGCAAACTATGGCTACACCTTC
>NA|NA|TRBV12-3/TRBV12-4|TRBJ1-5
CASSPQHQPQHF
TGTGCCAGCAGTCCACAGCATCAGCCCCAGCATTTT
>NA|NA|TRBV21-1|TRBJ2-1
CASRKTSGGDRDEQFF
TGTGCCAGCAGGAAAACTAGCGGGGGGGATCGGGATGAGCAGTTCTTC
>NA|NA|TRBV10-3|TRBJ1-2
CAISEPADYGYTF
TGTGCCATCAGTGAGCCGGCTGACTATGGCTACACCTTC
>TRBD1|NA|TRBV7-2|TRBJ2-3
CASSLVLGTGTDTQYF
TGTGCCAGCAGCTTAGTCTTGGGGACAGGCACAGATACGCAGTATTTT
>NA|NA|TRBV19|TRBJ2-7
CASSKGAPGGLPYEQYF
TGTGCCAGTAGTAAGGGGGCCCCGGGGGGCCTACCCTACGAGCAGTACTTC